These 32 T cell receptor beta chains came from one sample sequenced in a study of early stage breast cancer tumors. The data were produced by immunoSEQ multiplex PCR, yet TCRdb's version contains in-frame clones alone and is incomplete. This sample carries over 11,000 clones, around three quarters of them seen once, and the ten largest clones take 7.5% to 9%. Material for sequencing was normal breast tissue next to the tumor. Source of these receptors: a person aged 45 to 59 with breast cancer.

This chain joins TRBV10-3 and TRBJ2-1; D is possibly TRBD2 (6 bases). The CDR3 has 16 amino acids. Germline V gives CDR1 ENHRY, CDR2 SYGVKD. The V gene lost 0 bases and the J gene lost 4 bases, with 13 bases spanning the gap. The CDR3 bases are TGTGCCATCAGTGAGTCGATGGCGGGGATATACAATGAGCAGTTCTTC. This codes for CAISESMAGIYNEQFF.

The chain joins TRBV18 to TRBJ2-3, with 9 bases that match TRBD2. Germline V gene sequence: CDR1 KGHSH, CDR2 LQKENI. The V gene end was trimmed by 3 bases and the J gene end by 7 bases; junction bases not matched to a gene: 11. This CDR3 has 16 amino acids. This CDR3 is CASSPTTSGVGYTQYF. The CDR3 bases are TGTGCCAGCTCACCCACGACTAGCGGCGTCGGATATACGCAGTATTTT.

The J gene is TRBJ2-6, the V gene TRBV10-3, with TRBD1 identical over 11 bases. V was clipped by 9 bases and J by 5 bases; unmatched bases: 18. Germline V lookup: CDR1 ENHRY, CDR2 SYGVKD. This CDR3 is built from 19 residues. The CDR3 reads CAIWAGTGGYPLWANVLTF. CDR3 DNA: TGTGCCATTTGGGCCGGGACAGGGGGGTACCCCCTTTGGGCCAACGTCCTGACTTTC.

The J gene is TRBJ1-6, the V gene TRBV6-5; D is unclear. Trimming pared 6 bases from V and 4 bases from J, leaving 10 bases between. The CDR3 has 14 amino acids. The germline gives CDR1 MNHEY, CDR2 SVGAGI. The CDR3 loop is CASRRTSYNSPLHF. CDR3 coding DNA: TGTGCCAGCAGACGGACCTCTTATAATTCACCCCTCCACTTT.

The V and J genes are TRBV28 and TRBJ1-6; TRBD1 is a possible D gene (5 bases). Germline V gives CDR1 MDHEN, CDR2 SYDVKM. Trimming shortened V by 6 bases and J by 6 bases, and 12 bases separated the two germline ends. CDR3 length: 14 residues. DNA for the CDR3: TGTGCCAGCAGGTCCACGGGGGGTAATTCACCCCTCCACTTT. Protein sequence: CASRSTGGNSPLHF.

Written as DNA, the CDR3 is TGCGCCAGCAGCCAAGATGGCGAGCAGTACTTC. Amino acid sequence: CASSQDGEQYF. The chain links TRBV4-1 to TRBJ2-7, with D uncertain. The CDR3 is 11 amino acids. CDR1 and CDR2 from the germline V gene are MGHRA and YSYEKL. Trimming left V 0 bases short and J 6 bases short, with 3 bases between.

CDR3 coding DNA: TGTGCCTGGAGTGTCCGAAGGAGCTCCTACAATGAGCAGTTCTTC. It translates to CAWSVRRSSYNEQFF. The chain joins TRBV30 to TRBJ2-1; no clear D. From germline, CDR1 is GTSNPN and CDR2 SVGIG (reference sequence). This CDR3 has 15 residues. Between the trimmed V and J ends, which lost 0 bases and 0 bases, there was a span of 9 bases.

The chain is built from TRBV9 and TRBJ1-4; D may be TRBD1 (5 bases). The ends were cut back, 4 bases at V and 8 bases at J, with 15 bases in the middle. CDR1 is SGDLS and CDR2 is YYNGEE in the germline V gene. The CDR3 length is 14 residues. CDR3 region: CASSMTERGEKLFF. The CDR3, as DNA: TGTGCCAGCAGCATGACAGAGAGGGGAGAAAAACTGTTTTTT.

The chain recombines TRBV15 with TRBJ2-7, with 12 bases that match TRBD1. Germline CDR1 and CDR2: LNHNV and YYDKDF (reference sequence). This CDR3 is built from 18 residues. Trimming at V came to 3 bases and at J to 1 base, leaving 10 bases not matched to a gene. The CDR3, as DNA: TGTGCCACCAGCAGCCCCGGGACAGGGGGCAAAGGGTCCTACGAGCAGTACTTC. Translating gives CATSSPGTGGKGSYEQYF.

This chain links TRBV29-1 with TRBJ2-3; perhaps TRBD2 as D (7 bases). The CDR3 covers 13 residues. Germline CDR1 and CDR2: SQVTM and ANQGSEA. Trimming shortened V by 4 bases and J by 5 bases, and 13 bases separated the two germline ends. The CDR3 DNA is TGCAGCGTTGTAGGGGGGGCGGTAGATACGCAGTATTTT. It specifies CSVVGGAVDTQYF.

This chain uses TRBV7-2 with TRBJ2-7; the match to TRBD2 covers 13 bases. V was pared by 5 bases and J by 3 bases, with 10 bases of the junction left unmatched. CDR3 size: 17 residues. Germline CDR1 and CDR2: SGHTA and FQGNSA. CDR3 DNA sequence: TGTGCCAGCAGCACCGGGACTAGCGGGAATGGTCTCTACGAGCAGTACTTC. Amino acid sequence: CASSTGTSGNGLYEQYF.

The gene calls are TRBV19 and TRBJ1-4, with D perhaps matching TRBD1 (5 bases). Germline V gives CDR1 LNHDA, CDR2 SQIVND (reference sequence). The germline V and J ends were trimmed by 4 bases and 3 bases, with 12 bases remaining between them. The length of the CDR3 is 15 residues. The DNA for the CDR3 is TGTGCCAGTAGTACCTCCTGGGGGGCTAATGAAAAACTGTTTTTT. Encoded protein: CASSTSWGANEKLFF.

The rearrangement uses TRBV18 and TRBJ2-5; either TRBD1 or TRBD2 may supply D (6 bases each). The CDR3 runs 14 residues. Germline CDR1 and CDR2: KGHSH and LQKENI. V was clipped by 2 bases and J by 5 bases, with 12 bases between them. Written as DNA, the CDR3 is TGTGCCAGCTCACCAGTGGGGGGCTTCGAGACCCAGTACTTC. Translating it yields CASSPVGGFETQYF.

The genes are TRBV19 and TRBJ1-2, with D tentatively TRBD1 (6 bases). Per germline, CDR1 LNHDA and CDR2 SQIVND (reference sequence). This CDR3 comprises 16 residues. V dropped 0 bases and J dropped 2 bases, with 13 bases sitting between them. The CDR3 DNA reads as TGTGCCAGTAGTATAGATGGAGGGGGATTAAACTATGGCTACACCTTC. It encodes CASSIDGGGLNYGYTF.

CDR3 DNA sequence: TGTGCCAGCAGACCTAGAGGGGTTACCGGGGAGCTGTTTTTT. As protein: CASRPRGVTGELFF. This rearrangement joins TRBV6-5 to TRBJ2-2; either TRBD1 or TRBD2 may fit D (5 bases each). Germline values: CDR1 MNHEY, CDR2 SVGAGI. V dropped 6 bases and J dropped 5 bases, with 13 bases sitting between them. This CDR3 region has 14 residues.

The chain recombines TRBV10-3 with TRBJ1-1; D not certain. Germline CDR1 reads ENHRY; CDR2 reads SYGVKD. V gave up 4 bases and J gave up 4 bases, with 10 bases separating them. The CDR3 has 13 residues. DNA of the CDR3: TGTGCCATCAGTGCGGGGAGACGCACTGAAGCTTTCTTT. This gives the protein CAISAGRRTEAFF.

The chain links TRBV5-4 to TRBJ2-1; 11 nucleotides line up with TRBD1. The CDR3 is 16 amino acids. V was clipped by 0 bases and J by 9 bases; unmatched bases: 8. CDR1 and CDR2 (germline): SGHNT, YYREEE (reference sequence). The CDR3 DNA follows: TGTGCCAGCAGCTTGGCGGGGACAGGGGGTTTAGGTGAGCAGTTCTTC. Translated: CASSLAGTGGLGEQFF.

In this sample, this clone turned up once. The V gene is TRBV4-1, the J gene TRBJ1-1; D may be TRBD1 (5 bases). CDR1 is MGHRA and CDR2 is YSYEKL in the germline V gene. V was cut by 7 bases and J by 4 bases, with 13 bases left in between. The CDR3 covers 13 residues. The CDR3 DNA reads TGCGCCAGCATGTCGATGGGGGGCACTGAAGCTTTCTTT. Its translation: CASMSMGGTEAFF.

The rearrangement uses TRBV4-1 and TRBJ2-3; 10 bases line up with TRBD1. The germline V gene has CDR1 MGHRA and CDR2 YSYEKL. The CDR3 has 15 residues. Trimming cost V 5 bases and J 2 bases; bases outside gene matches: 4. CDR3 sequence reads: CASSEGQGPTDTQYF. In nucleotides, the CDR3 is TGCGCCAGCAGCGAGGGACAGGGGCCCACAGATACGCAGTATTTT.

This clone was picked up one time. CDR3 sequence reads: CASIAGLRTGELFF. CDR3 DNA: TGTGCCAGCATCGCGGGACTACGCACCGGGGAGCTGTTTTTT. The chain combines TRBV6-1 with TRBJ2-2; 7 nucleotides align to TRBD2. The CDR3 is 14 residues long. With 7 bases clipped from V and 4 bases from J, the junction kept 6 bases outside the gene matches. Germline assignment: CDR1 MNHNS and CDR2 SASEGT.

Here the CDR3 reads CASSFRTAPPDTQYF. The CDR3 coding sequence is TGTGCCAGCAGCTTCCGGACAGCTCCTCCGGATACGCAGTATTTT. The V call is TRBV5-6, the J call TRBJ2-3; D is possibly TRBD1 (6 bases). The germline V and J ends were trimmed by 2 bases and 6 bases, with 16 bases remaining between them. The CDR3 is 15 amino acids. Per the germline V gene, CDR1 is SGHDT and CDR2 is YYEEEE.

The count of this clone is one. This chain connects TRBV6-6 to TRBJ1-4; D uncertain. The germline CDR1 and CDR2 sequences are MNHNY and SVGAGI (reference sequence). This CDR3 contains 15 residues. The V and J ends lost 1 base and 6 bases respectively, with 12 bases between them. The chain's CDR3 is CASSYFAPGDEKLFF. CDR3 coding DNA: TGTGCCAGCAGTTACTTTGCCCCCGGAGATGAAAAACTGTTTTTT.

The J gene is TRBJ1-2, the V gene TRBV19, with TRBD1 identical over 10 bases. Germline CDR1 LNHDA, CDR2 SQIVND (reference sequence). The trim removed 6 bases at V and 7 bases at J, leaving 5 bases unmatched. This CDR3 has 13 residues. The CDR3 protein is CASSRDRGVGYTF. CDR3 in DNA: TGTGCCAGTAGCCGGGACAGGGGAGTTGGCTACACCTTC.

The DNA of the CDR3 is TGTGCCAGCGGCAGGACCTCCTACGAGCAGTACTTC. It yields the protein CASGRTSYEQYF. J is TRBJ2-7 and V is TRBV2, with D hard to call. Trimming shortened V by 8 bases and J by 0 bases, and 8 bases separated the two germline ends. Looked up from germline, CDR1 is SNHLY and CDR2 is FYNNEI. The CDR3 has 12 amino acids.

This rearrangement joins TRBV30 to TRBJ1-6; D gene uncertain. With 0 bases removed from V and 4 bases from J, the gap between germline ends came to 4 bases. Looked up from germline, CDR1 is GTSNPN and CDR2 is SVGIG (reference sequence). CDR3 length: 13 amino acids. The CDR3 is CAWSVGYNSPLHF. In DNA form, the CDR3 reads TGTGCCTGGAGTGTAGGGTATAATTCACCCCTCCACTTT.

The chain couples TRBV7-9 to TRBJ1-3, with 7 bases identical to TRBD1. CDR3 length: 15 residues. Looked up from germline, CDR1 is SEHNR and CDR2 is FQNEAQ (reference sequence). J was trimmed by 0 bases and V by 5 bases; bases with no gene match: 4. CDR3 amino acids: CASSLRQGSGNTIYF. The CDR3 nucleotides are TGTGCCAGCAGCCTCAGACAGGGCTCTGGAAACACCATATATTTT.

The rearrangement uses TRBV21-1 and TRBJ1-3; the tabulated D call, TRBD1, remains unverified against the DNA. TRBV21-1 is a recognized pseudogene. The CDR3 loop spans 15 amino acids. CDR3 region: CASSIDRDRGNTIYF. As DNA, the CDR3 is TGTGCCAGCAGTATCGATCGGGACAGGGGAAACACCATATATTTT.

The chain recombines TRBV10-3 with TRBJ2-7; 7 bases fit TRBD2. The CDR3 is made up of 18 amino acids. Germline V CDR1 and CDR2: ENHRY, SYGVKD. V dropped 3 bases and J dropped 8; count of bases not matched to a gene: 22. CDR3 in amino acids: CAISDWVGGRSKSSKQYF. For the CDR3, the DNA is TGTGCCATCAGTGATTGGGTGGGAGGGCGATCTAAATCTTCGAAGCAGTACTTC.

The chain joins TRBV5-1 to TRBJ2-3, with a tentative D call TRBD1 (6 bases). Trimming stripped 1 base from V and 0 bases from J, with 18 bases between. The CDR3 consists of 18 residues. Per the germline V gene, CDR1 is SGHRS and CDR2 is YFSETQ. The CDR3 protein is CASSLTGLSGFSTDTQYF. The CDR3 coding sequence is TGCGCCAGCAGCTTGACAGGGCTGAGTGGCTTTAGCACAGATACGCAGTATTTT.

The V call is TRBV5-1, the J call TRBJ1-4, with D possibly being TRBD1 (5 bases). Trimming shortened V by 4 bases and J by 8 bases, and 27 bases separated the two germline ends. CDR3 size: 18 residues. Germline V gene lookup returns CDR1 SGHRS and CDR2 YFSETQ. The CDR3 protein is CASSPPTGDRLIWEKLFF. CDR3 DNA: TGCGCCAGCAGCCCCCCGACCGGGGACCGACTAATTTGGGAAAAACTGTTTTTT.

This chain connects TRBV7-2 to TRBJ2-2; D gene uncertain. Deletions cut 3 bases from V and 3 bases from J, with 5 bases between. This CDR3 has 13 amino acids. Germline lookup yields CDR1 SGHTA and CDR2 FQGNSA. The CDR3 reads CASSFLHTGELFF. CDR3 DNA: TGTGCCAGCAGCTTCTTGCACACCGGGGAGCTGTTTTTT.

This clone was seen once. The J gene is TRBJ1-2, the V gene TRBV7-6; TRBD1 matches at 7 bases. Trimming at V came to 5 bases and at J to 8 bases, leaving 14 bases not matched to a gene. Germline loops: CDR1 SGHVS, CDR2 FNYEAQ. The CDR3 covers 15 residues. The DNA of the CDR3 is TGTGCCAGCAGCCCTGGGGGGACAGACCTACAAGGCTACACCTTC. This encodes CASSPGGTDLQGYTF.